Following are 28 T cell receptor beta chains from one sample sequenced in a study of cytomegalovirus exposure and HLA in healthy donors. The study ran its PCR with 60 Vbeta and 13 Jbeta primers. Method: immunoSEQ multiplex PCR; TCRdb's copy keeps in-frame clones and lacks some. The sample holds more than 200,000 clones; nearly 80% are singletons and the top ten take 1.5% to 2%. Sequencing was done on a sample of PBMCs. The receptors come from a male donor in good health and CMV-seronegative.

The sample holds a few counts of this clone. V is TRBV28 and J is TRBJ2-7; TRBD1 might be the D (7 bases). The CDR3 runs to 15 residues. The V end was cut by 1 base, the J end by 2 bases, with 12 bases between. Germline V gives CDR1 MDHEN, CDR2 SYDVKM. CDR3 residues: CASSLFRGEAYEQYF. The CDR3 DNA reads TGTGCCAGCAGTTTATTCAGGGGGGAGGCCTACGAGCAGTACTTC.

This CDR3 reads CASRSGAGNTIYF. The CDR3 DNA is TGTGCCAGCAGATCAGGGGCCGGAAACACCATATATTTT. V is TRBV2 and J is TRBJ1-3; D possibly corresponds to TRBD1 (6 bases). Germline loops: CDR1 SNHLY, CDR2 FYNNEI. Trimming shortened V by 6 bases and J by 4 bases, and 10 bases separated the two germline ends. There are 13 residues in the CDR3.

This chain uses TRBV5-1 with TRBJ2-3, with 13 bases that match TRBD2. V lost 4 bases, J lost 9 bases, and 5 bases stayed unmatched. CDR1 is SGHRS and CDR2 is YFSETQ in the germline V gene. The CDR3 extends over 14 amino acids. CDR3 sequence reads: CASSPGLAGYTQYF. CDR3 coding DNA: TGCGCCAGCAGCCCGGGACTAGCGGGGTACACGCAGTATTTT.

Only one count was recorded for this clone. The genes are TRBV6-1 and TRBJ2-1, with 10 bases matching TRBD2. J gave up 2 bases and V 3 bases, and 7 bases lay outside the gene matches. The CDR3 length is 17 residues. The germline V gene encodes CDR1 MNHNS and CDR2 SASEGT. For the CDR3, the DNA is TGTGCCAGCAGTGACTTAAGCGGGGGGGGCACCTACAATGAGCAGTTCTTC. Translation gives CASSDLSGGGTYNEQFF.

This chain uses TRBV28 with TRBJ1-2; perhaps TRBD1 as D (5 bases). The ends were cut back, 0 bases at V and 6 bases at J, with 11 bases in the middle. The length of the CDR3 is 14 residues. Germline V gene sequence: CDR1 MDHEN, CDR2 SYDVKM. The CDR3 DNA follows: TGTGCCAGCAGTTTATGGGTTGGCAGGGATGGCTACACCTTC. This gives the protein CASSLWVGRDGYTF.

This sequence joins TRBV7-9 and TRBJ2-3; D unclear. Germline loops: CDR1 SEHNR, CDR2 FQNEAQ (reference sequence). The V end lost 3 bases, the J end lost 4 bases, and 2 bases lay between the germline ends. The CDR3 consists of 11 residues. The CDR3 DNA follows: TGTGCCAGCAGCTTCGCAGATACGCAGTATTTT. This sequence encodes CASSFADTQYF.

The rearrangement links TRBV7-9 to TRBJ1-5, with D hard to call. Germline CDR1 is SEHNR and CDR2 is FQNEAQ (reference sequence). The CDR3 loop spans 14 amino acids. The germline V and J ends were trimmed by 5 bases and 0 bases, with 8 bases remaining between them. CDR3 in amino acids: CASSHTYSNQPQHF. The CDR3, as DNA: TGTGCCAGCAGCCACACATATAGCAATCAGCCCCAGCATTTT.

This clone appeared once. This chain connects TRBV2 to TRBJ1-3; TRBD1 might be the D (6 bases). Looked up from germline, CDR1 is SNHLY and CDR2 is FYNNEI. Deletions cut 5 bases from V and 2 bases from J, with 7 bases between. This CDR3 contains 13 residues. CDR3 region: CASSNRAGNTIYF. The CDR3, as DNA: TGTGCCAGCAGTAACAGGGCTGGAAACACCATATATTTT.

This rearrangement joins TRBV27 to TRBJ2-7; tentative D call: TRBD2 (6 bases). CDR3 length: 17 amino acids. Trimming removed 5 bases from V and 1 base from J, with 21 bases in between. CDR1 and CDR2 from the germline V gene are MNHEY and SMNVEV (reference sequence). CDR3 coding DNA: TGTGCCAGCAGTCCCCTCGACATGGGGGGAAATTCCTACGAGCAGTACTTC. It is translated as CASSPLDMGGNSYEQYF.

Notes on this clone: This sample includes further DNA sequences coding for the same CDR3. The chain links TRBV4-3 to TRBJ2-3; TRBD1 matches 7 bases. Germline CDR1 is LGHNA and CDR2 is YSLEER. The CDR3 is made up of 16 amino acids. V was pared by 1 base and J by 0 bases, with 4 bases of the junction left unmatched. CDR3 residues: CASSQGDRTSTDTQYF. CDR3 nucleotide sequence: TGCGCCAGCAGCCAAGGGGACAGAACTAGCACAGATACGCAGTATTTT.

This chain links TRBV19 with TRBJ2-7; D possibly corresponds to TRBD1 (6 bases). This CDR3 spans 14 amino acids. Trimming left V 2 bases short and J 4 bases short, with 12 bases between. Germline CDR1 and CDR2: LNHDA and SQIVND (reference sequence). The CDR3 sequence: CASSIRGQVYEQYF. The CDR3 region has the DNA TGTGCCAGTAGTATAAGGGGACAAGTATACGAGCAGTACTTC. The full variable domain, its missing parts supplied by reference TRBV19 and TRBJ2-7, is DGGITQSPKYLFRKEGQNVTLSCEQNLNHDAMYWYRQDPGQGLRLIYYSQIVNDFQKGDIAEGYSVSREKKESFPLTVTSAQKNPTAFYLCASSIRGQVYEQYFGPGTRLTVT.

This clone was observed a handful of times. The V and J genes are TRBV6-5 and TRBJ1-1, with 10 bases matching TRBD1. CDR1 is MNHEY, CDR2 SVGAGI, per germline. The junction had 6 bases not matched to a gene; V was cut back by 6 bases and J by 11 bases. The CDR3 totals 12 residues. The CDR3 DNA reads TGTGCCAGCAGAGGGGACAGGGGCCGCGCTTTCTTT. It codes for CASRGDRGRAFF.

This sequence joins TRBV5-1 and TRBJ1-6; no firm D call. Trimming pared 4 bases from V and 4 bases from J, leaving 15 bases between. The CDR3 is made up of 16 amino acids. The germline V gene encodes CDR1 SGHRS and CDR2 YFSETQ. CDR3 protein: CASSPTSGGYNSPLHF. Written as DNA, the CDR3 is TGCGCCAGCAGCCCAACGTCGGGTGGGTATAATTCACCCCTCCACTTT.

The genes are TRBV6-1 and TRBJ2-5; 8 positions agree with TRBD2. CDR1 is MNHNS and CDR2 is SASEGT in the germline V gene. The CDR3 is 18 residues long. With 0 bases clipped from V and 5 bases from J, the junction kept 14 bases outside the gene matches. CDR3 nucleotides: TGTGCCAGCAGTGAAGCCCTGGTCGGGGGGGGGCGAGGGGAGACCCAGTACTTC. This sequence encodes CASSEALVGGGRGETQYF.

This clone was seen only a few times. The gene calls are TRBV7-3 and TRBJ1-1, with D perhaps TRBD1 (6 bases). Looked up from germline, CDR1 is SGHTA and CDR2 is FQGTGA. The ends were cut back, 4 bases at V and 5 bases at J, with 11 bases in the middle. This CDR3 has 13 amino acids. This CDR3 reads CASSSQGNTEAFF. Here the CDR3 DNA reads TGTGCCAGCAGCTCCCAGGGGAATACTGAAGCTTTCTTT. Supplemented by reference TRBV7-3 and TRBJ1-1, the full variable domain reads GAGVSQTPSNKVTEKGKYVELRCDPISGHTALYWYRQSLGQGPEFLIYFQGTGAADDSGLPNDRFFAVRPEGSVSTLKIQRTERGDSAVYLCASSSQGNTEAFFGQGTRLTVV.

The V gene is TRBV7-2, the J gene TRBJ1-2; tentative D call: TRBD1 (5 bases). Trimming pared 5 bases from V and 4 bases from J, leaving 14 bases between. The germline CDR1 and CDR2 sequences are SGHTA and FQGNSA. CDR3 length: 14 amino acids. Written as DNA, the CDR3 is TGTGCCAGCAGCCCGGCGGGGGAGGTCTATGGCTACACCTTC. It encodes CASSPAGEVYGYTF.

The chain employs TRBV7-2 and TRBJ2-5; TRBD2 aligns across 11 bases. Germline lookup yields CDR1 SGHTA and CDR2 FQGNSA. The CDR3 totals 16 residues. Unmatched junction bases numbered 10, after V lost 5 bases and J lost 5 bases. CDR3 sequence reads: CASSPQAASGRETQYF. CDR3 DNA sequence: TGTGCCAGCAGCCCCCAGGCGGCTAGCGGGAGGGAGACCCAGTACTTC. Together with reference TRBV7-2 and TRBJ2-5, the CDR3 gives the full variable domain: GAGVSQSPSNKVTEKGKDVELRCDPISGHTALYWYRQSLGQGLEFLIYFQGNSAPDKSGLPSDRFSAERTGGSVSTLTIQRTQQEDSAVYLCASSPQAASGRETQYFGPGTRLLVL.

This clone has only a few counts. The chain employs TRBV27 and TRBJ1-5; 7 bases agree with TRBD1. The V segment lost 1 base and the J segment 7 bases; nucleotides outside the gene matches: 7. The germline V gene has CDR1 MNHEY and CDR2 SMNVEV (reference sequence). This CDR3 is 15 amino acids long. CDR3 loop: CASSLLSGGGQPQHF. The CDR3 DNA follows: TGTGCCAGCAGTTTATTATCAGGGGGAGGACAGCCCCAGCATTTT.

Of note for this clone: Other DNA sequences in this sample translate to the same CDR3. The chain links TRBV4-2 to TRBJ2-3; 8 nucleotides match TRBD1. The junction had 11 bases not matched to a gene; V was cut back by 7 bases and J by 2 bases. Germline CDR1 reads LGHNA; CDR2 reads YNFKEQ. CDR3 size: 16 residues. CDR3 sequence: CASTRTGDRITDTQYF. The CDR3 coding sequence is TGTGCCAGCACCCGAACGGGGGACAGGATCACAGATACGCAGTATTTT.

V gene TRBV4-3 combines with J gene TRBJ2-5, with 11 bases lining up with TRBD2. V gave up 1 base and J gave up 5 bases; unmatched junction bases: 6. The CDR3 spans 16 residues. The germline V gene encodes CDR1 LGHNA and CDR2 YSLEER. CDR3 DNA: TGCGCCAGCAGCCAAGTTAGCGGGGGGGTTCTGGAGACCCAGTACTTC. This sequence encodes CASSQVSGGVLETQYF.

CDR3 residues: CASSLTSGRALTDTQYF. In DNA, the CDR3 is TGTGCCAGCAGTCTGACTAGCGGGAGGGCCCTCACAGATACGCAGTATTTT. V usage is TRBV27 and J usage is TRBJ2-3; the match to TRBD2 covers 14 bases. The V and J ends lost 5 bases and 2 bases, in that order; junction bases with no gene match: 6. Germline V CDR1 and CDR2: MNHEY, SMNVEV (reference sequence). This CDR3 spans 17 amino acids.

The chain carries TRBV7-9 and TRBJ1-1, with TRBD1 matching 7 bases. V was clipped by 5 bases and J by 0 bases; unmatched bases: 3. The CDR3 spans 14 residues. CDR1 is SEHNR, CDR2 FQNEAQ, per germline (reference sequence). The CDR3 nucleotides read TGTGCCAGCAGCGTAGGACAGGTGAACACTGAAGCTTTCTTT. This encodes CASSVGQVNTEAFF.

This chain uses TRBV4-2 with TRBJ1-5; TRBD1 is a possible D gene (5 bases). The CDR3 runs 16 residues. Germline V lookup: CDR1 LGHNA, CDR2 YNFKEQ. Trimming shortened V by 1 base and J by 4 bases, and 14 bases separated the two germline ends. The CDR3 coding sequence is TGTGCCAGCAGCCAAGCAGGGCCGGGAGGGAATCAGCCCCAGCATTTT. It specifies CASSQAGPGGNQPQHF.

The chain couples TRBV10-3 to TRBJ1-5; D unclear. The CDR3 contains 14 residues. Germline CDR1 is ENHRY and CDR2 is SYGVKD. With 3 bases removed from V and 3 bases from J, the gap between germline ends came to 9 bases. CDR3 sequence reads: CAISEGGLNQPQHF. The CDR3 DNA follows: TGTGCCATCAGTGAAGGAGGGCTCAATCAGCCCCAGCATTTT.

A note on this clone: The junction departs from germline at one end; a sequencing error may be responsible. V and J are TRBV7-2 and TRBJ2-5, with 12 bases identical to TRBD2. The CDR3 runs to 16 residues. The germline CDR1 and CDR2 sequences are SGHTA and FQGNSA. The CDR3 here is CASSSGLAGLQETRYF. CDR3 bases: TGTGCCAGCAGCTCGGGACTAGCGGGTTTACAAGAGACCCGGTACTTC.

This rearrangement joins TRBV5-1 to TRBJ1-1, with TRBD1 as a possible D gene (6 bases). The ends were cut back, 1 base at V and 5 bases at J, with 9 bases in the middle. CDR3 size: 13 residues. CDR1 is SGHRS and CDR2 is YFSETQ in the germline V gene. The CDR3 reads CASSLYRVTEAFF. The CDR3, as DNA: TGCGCCAGCAGCTTGTACAGGGTGACTGAAGCTTTCTTT. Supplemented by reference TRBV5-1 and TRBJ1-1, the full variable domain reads KAGVTQTPRYLIKTRGQQVTLSCSPISGHRSVSWYQQTPGQGLQFLFEYFSETQRNKGNFPGRFSGRQFSNSRSEMNVSTLELGDSALYLCASSLYRVTEAFFGQGTRLTVV.

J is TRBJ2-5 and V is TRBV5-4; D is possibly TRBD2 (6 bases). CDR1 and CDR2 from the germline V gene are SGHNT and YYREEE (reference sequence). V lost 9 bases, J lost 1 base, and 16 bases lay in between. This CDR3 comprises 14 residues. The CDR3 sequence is CATFPGGPQETQYF. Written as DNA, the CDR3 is TGTGCCACCTTCCCCGGGGGACCCCAAGAGACCCAGTACTTC.

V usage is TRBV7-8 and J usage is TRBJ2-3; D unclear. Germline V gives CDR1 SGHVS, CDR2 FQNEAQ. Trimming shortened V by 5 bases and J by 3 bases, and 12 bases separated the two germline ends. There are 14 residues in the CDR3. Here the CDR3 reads CASSPYHTTDTQYF. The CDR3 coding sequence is TGTGCCAGCAGCCCATACCATACAACAGATACGCAGTATTTT.